A single sample gave rise to the 20 T cell receptor beta chains below, sequenced in a study of T cell responses to AZD1222 COVID-19 vaccine. TCRdb keeps only in-frame clones here, not all; method: immunoSEQ multiplex PCR. The sample lists 150,000 to 160,000 clones; 90% to 95% were seen once. Sequenced here: peripheral blood, sampled 28 days after the second AZD1222 dose. The receptors were sampled from an adult who received the AZD1222 COVID-19 vaccine.

V gene TRBV24-1 combines with J gene TRBJ1-4; TRBD1 aligns across 10 bases. This CDR3 spans 15 amino acids. Germline V CDR1 and CDR2: KGHDR, SFDVKD. J lost 5 bases, V lost 3 bases, and 2 bases had no gene match. CDR3 nucleotide sequence: TGTGCCACCAGTGATGGGGGACAGGGGAATGAAAAACTGTTTTTT. It encodes CATSDGGQGNEKLFF.

The sample holds one count of this clone. The J gene is TRBJ1-5, the V gene TRBV15; D unresolved. V dropped 3 bases and J dropped 10 bases, with 16 bases sitting between them. Germline V lookup: CDR1 LNHNV, CDR2 YYDKDF (reference sequence). CDR3 length equals 14 residues. The CDR3 DNA reads as TGTGCCACCAGCAGGATCCTTGGCCCGGCTCCCCAGCATTTT. It yields the protein CATSRILGPAPQHF.

The CDR3 region is CASSLDGALGVKLFF. For the CDR3, the DNA is TGCGCCAGCAGCTTGGATGGGGCCTTGGGTGTAAAACTGTTTTTT. V is TRBV5-1 and J is TRBJ1-4, with D possibly TRBD1 on 5 matching bases. CDR1 and CDR2 (germline): SGHRS, YFSETQ. V lost 0 bases and J lost 10, with 16 bases in between. The length of the CDR3 is 15 residues.

This clone has a handful of counts. This rearrangement joins TRBV19 to TRBJ1-4; D not resolved. Trimming cost V 5 bases and J 7 bases, with 14 bases left between them. This CDR3 contains 14 residues. CDR1 LNHDA and CDR2 SQIVND come from the germline V gene (reference sequence). CDR3 sequence reads: CASSPGFISEKLFF. The CDR3 region has the DNA TGTGCCAGTAGTCCTGGATTTATCAGTGAAAAACTGTTTTTT.

The CDR3 DNA sequence: TGTGCCAGCAGCCAGGCCGGGACAGATACGCAGTATTTT. Amino acid sequence: CASSQAGTDTQYF. The chain is built from TRBV3-1 (or the pseudogene TRBV3-2) and TRBJ2-3; D remains ambiguous. Trimming stripped 3 bases from V and 3 bases from J, with 7 bases between. The V gene's germline CDR1 is LGHDT and CDR2 YNNKEL (reference sequence). This CDR3 is 13 amino acids long.

The rearrangement uses TRBV7-9 and TRBJ1-2; D is ambiguous. V lost 2 bases to trimming and J lost 6 bases, with 4 bases between them. The CDR3 length is 11 residues. Germline CDR1 reads SEHNR; CDR2 reads FQNEAQ (reference sequence). The chain's CDR3 is CASSLLNGYTF. For the CDR3, the DNA is TGTGCCAGCAGCTTATTGAATGGCTACACCTTC.

This sequence joins TRBV4-1 and TRBJ1-2; D uncertain. The germline V gene encodes CDR1 MGHRA and CDR2 YSYEKL. Trimming cost V 2 bases and J 7 bases, with 8 bases left between them. The CDR3 totals 12 residues. Here the CDR3 DNA reads TGCGCCAGCAGCCAAATAGTAGGTGGCTACACCTTC. It specifies CASSQIVGGYTF.

This clone has just one count. The V gene is TRBV19, the J gene TRBJ1-1; D is perhaps TRBD1 (5 bases). This CDR3 contains 14 residues. Per the germline V gene, CDR1 is LNHDA and CDR2 is SQIVND (reference sequence). Trimming pared 2 bases from V and 4 bases from J, leaving 11 bases between. The CDR3 loop reads CASSIRGSSTEAFF. CDR3 coding DNA: TGTGCCAGTAGTATAAGGGGCTCGAGCACTGAAGCTTTCTTT. The full variable domain, its missing parts supplied by reference TRBV19 and TRBJ1-1, is DGGITQSPKYLFRKEGQNVTLSCEQNLNHDAMYWYRQDPGQGLRLIYYSQIVNDFQKGDIAEGYSVSREKKESFPLTVTSAQKNPTAFYLCASSIRGSSTEAFFGQGTRLTVV.

The CDR3 sequence is CASSSTKGQSGNTIYF. Written as DNA, the CDR3 is TGTGCCAGCAGCTCGACGAAGGGACAGAGTGGAAACACCATATATTTT. The chain couples TRBV7-9 to TRBJ1-3; 7 nucleotides agree with TRBD1. The CDR3 loop spans 16 amino acids. Germline trimming cut 4 bases from V and 3 bases from J; bases unmatched to any gene: 9. Per the germline V gene, CDR1 is SEHNR and CDR2 is FQNEAQ (reference sequence).

The chain couples TRBV2 to TRBJ1-1, with D uncertain. This CDR3 is 14 amino acids long. Trimming removed 7 bases at V and 3 bases at J, with 15 bases between. CDR1 and CDR2 (germline): SNHLY, FYNNEI. Here the CDR3 DNA reads TGTGCCAGCACCGTGTGGGCGAGAGACACTGAAGCTTTCTTT. This encodes CASTVWARDTEAFF. The full variable domain, rest sourced from reference TRBV2 and TRBJ1-1, is EPEVTQTPSHQVTQMGQEVILRCVPISNHLYFYWYRQILGQKVEFLVSFYNNEISEKSEIFDDQFSVERPDGSNFTLKIRSTKLEDSAMYFCASTVWARDTEAFFGQGTRLTVV.

A remark on this clone: This sample also contains other DNA sequences that code for the same CDR3. The chain links TRBV5-5 to TRBJ1-1; D might be TRBD1 (6 bases). CDR3 size: 14 residues. In germline, CDR1 is SGHKS, CDR2 YYEKEE (reference sequence). Trimming pared 4 bases from V and 1 base from J, leaving 11 bases between. Here the CDR3 reads CASSPGGQNTEAFF. In DNA, the CDR3 is TGTGCCAGCAGCCCGGGGGGGCAGAACACTGAAGCTTTCTTT.

This clone was observed a handful of times. This rearrangement joins TRBV25-1 to TRBJ1-2; D possibly corresponds to TRBD1 (6 bases). CDR1 and CDR2 (germline): MGHDK, SYGVNS. This CDR3 is 13 amino acids long. Trimming took 4 bases from V and 8 from J, leaving 14 bases between them. The CDR3 DNA follows: TGTGCCAGCAGTGCAGCCTGGGGGACAGGCTACACCTTC. The encoded protein is CASSAAWGTGYTF.

The rearrangement uses TRBV12-3 or TRBV12-4 and TRBJ2-2; D gene ambiguous. The CDR3 runs to 12 residues. Deletions cut 10 bases from V and 3 bases from J, with 9 bases between. Here the CDR3 DNA reads TGTGCCACCCATCTGTACACCGGGGAGCTGTTTTTT. This encodes CATHLYTGELFF.

The rearrangement uses TRBV5-5 and TRBJ2-7; unclear D gene. Trimming left V 5 bases short and J 1 base short, with 16 bases between. The germline gives CDR1 SGHKS, CDR2 YYEKEE (reference sequence). CDR3 length equals 15 residues. CDR3 sequence (DNA): TGTGCCAGCAGTCAAGCGACGGCCCTGTCCTACGAGCAGTACTTC. Its translation is CASSQATALSYEQYF.

The chain employs TRBV18 and TRBJ1-3; no clear D. Germline V gene sequence: CDR1 KGHSH, CDR2 LQKENI. Trimming removed 5 bases from V and 0 bases from J, with 17 bases in between. CDR3 length: 17 residues. The CDR3 loop is CASSSKTISPSGNTIYF. In DNA, the CDR3 is TGTGCCAGCTCATCCAAAACAATATCCCCCTCTGGAAACACCATATATTTT.

V usage is TRBV12-3 or TRBV12-4 and J usage is TRBJ2-7; the D call may be TRBD1 or TRBD2 (6 bases each). Deletions cut 8 bases from V and 4 bases from J, with 15 bases between. This CDR3 comprises 13 residues. The CDR3 DNA sequence: TGTGCCAGCGGCCTAAGGGGGGATTACGAGCAGTACTTC. It yields the protein CASGLRGDYEQYF.

The chain combines TRBV19 with TRBJ1-5, with 10 bases matching TRBD1. This CDR3 is built from 14 residues. The germline V gene has CDR1 LNHDA and CDR2 SQIVND (reference sequence). Trimming took 6 bases from V and 5 from J; bases not matched to a gene: 4. The chain's CDR3 is CASRPDRGDQPQHF. For the CDR3, the DNA is TGTGCCAGTAGACCGGACAGGGGGGATCAGCCCCAGCATTTT.

V gene TRBV13 combines with J gene TRBJ2-7; the D is unclear. Trimming cost V 5 bases and J 0 bases, with 17 bases left between them. Germline V gives CDR1 PRHDT, CDR2 FYEKMQ (reference sequence). The CDR3 consists of 16 residues. The CDR3 region is CASSPQNGPSSYEQYF. Here the CDR3 DNA reads TGTGCCAGCAGCCCGCAAAACGGGCCCAGCTCCTACGAGCAGTACTTC.

This rearrangement joins TRBV7-9 to TRBJ1-2, with no clear D. CDR3 size: 14 residues. Trimming stripped 5 bases from V and 0 bases from J, with 10 bases between. CDR1 and CDR2 (germline): SEHNR, FQNEAQ (reference sequence). CDR3 in DNA: TGTGCCAGCAGCCCGCCGAAAACTAACTATGGCTACACCTTC. Its translation: CASSPPKTNYGYTF.

The chain joins TRBV7-9 to TRBJ2-7; D not certain. In germline, CDR1 is SEHNR, CDR2 FQNEAQ (reference sequence). V lost 6 bases and J 3 bases, leaving 12 bases between the germline ends. This CDR3 region has 13 residues. Here the CDR3 DNA reads TGTGCCAGCAGTTTCCCCACTAACTACGAGCAGTACTTC. This translates into CASSFPTNYEQYF.